This passage covers 27 T cell receptor beta chains from one sample sequenced in a study of regulatory T cells in long-lasting Graves disease. Noted time point: newly diagnosed GD, antithyroid drugs for less than 3 months. Isolated PBMC RNA provided the starting material for the TCR library. Arm-PCR of CDR3 regions and iRepertoire HTBI primers were used to build TCR beta libraries. TCRdb re-called the multiplex PCR reads with MiXCR, one entry per CDR3 protein. The table includes over 200,000 distinct CDR3 sequences, around 16% detected once. Sample: peripheral blood mononuclear cells (PBMCs), taken at new diagnosis, from a patient treated with antithyroid drugs. These TCRs come from a female donor with Graves disease.

This clonotype was seen repeatedly, ten times or more. The chain employs TRBV20-1 and TRBJ2-5, with D tentatively TRBD2 (6 bases). Per the germline V gene, CDR1 is DFQATT and CDR2 is SNEGSKA (reference sequence). Deletions cut 5 bases from V and 2 bases from J, with 9 bases between. The CDR3 runs 12 residues. CDR3 sequence: CSAGDSQETQYF. The CDR3, as DNA: TGCAGTGCTGGGGACTCGCAAGAGACCCAGTACTTC.

There are many counts of this clonotype. The rearrangement joins TRBV20-1 to TRBJ2-3; weak D call: TRBD1 (5 bases). Trimming removed 1 base from V and 0 bases from J, with 11 bases in between. The CDR3 contains 15 residues. Germline-derived CDR1 and CDR2 are DFQATT and SNEGSKA (reference sequence). The CDR3 sequence is CSARVGARSTDTQYF. The DNA of the CDR3 is TGCAGTGCTAGAGTAGGGGCGCGAAGCACAGATACGCAGTATTTT.

The sample holds many counts of this clonotype. The rearrangement links TRBV11-2 to TRBJ2-5; 8 positions match TRBD2. The V and J ends lost 4 bases and 6 bases, in that order; junction bases with no gene match: 13. The CDR3 totals 16 residues. The germline CDR1 and CDR2 sequences are SGHAT and FQNNGV. DNA of the CDR3: TGTGCCAGCAGCTCTCCGTCGGGGGGGGAGAGGCAGACCCAGTACTTC. It codes for CASSSPSGGERQTQYF.

Many counts were recorded for this clonotype. The J gene is TRBJ2-5, the V gene TRBV12-3 or TRBV12-4, with 8 bases matching TRBD2. After removal of 1 base from V and 1 base from J, the junction contained 5 bases not matched to a gene. The CDR3 extends over 16 amino acids. The DNA of the CDR3 is TGTGCCAGCAGTTTAGGACTAGCGCGGGCCCAAGAGACCCAGTACTTC. Residues: CASSLGLARAQETQYF.

This clonotype came up a few times. J is TRBJ2-2 and V is TRBV4-3; possible D gene TRBD2, 6 bases. Trimming pared 0 bases from V and 4 bases from J, leaving 12 bases between. The CDR3 consists of 16 residues. Per germline, CDR1 LGHNA and CDR2 YSLEER. The CDR3 DNA follows: TGCGCCAGCAGCCAAGATAGGCGGGACTCCACCGGGGAGCTGTTTTTT. Translating it yields CASSQDRRDSTGELFF.

At least ten counts were recorded for this clonotype. The rearrangement uses TRBV11-3 and TRBJ2-7; 12 bases match TRBD2. Trimming at V came to 5 bases and at J to 7 bases, leaving 9 bases not matched to a gene. The CDR3 covers 15 residues. Germline values: CDR1 SGHNT, CDR2 YENEEA. Here the CDR3 reads CASSKEPGLAGEQYF. In DNA, the CDR3 is TGTGCCAGCAGCAAAGAACCCGGACTAGCGGGAGAGCAGTACTTC.

On this clonotype: A much more abundant neighbour one base away suggests this may be a read error. This chain uses TRBV6-2 or TRBV6-3 with TRBJ2-7; TRBD2 matches 15 bases. The germline CDR1 and CDR2 sequences are MNHEY and SVGEGT. Trimming at V came to 9 bases and at J to 7 bases, leaving 4 bases not matched to a gene. CDR3 size: 13 residues. The CDR3 is CARRTSGREEQYF. As DNA, the CDR3 is TGTGCCAGGAGGACTAGCGGGAGGGAAGAGCAGTACTTC.

This clonotype was seen more than once but under ten times. The rearrangement uses TRBV10-1 and TRBJ1-3; the D gene is possibly TRBD1 (6 bases). The V gene's germline CDR1 is WNHNN and CDR2 SYGVQD (reference sequence). The CDR3 runs to 14 residues. V was clipped by 6 bases and J by 0 bases, with 9 bases between them. CDR3 sequence reads: CASSRDISGNTIYF. CDR3 sequence (DNA): TGCGCCAGCAGCCGGGACATCTCTGGAAACACCATATATTTT.

This clonotype was picked up many times. V usage is TRBV6-5 and J usage is TRBJ1-2, with no clear D. Germline assignment: CDR1 MNHEY and CDR2 SVGAGI. The CDR3 loop spans 12 amino acids. With 4 bases removed from V and 8 bases from J, the gap between germline ends came to 11 bases. The CDR3 loop is CASSLDGVGYTF. The CDR3 DNA reads as TGTGCCAGCAGTTTAGACGGAGTCGGCTACACCTTC.

At least ten counts were recorded for this clonotype. The chain joins TRBV6-2 or TRBV6-3 to TRBJ2-1, with 10 bases matching TRBD2. The junction had 8 bases not matched to a gene; V was cut back by 2 bases and J by 4 bases. Looked up from germline, CDR1 is MNHEY and CDR2 is SVGEGT. This CDR3 comprises 17 residues. The CDR3 reads CASSYPLAGDGYNEQFF. CDR3 sequence (DNA): TGTGCCAGCAGTTACCCGCTAGCGGGAGATGGGTACAATGAGCAGTTCTTC.

This clonotype was detected only once. The CDR3 sequence is CASSFQGGQGGYTF. CDR3 coding DNA: TGTGCCAGCAGCTTCCAGGGAGGACAGGGTGGCTACACCTTC. This chain links TRBV7-2 with TRBJ1-2, with 8 positions matching TRBD1. The CDR3 loop spans 14 amino acids. Germline CDR1 SGHTA, CDR2 FQGNSA. After removal of 3 bases from V and 7 bases from J, the junction contained 7 bases not matched to a gene.

The chain has TRBV30 and TRBJ2-1; 13 bases are a match to TRBD2. The length of the CDR3 is 17 residues. Germline V gene lookup returns CDR1 GTSNPN and CDR2 SVGIG (reference sequence). J gave up 6 bases and V 2 bases, and 10 bases lay outside the gene matches. As DNA, the CDR3 is TGTGCCTGGAGTTACTTGACTAGCGGGAGGCCGGTCAATGAGCAGTTCTTC. Protein: CAWSYLTSGRPVNEQFF.

This clonotype has at least ten counts. V gene TRBV7-2 combines with J gene TRBJ2-7; D is perhaps TRBD2 (5 bases). The CDR3 length is 15 residues. V lost 2 bases and J 3 bases, leaving 14 bases between the germline ends. Germline values: CDR1 SGHTA, CDR2 FQGNSA. The CDR3 bases are TGTGCCAGCAGCTTATACGGTAGCGTTGGCTACGAGCAGTACTTC. This sequence encodes CASSLYGSVGYEQYF.

The chain recombines TRBV28 with TRBJ2-7; TRBD2 agrees at 10 bases. The CDR3 has 18 amino acids. Germline-derived CDR1 and CDR2 are MDHEN and SYDVKM. V lost 5 bases, J lost 2 bases, and 15 bases stayed unmatched. CDR3 DNA: TGTGCCAGCAGTACTTCCTGGGGAACTAGCGGGACTCCCTACGAGCAGTACTTC. It codes for CASSTSWGTSGTPYEQYF.

This clonotype was seen at least ten times. The chain couples TRBV10-3 to TRBJ2-7, with 11 bases matching TRBD1. V shed 5 bases, J shed 7 bases, and the junction held 13 bases outside the gene matches. CDR1 is ENHRY, CDR2 SYGVKD, per germline. CDR3 size: 16 residues. CDR3 in DNA: TGTGCCATCAGTCTTCACATCGGACAGGGGGCTGGGGAGCAGTACTTC. Its translation is CAISLHIGQGAGEQYF.

At least ten counts were recorded for this clonotype. The chain recombines TRBV7-9 with TRBJ2-7; 7 positions agree with TRBD1. V was pared by 3 bases and J by 1 base, with 6 bases of the junction left unmatched. The CDR3 contains 15 residues. The germline V gene has CDR1 SEHNR and CDR2 FQNEAQ (reference sequence). CDR3 amino acids: CASSLAGTASYEQYF. The CDR3 DNA sequence: TGTGCCAGCAGCTTGGCCGGGACAGCTTCCTACGAGCAGTACTTC.

Many counts were recorded for this clonotype. CDR3 region: CASSAGTGPQPQHF. In nucleotides, the CDR3 is TGTGCCAGCAGCGCAGGGACAGGGCCTCAGCCCCAGCATTTT. This chain connects TRBV6-1 to TRBJ1-5; 9 bases match TRBD1. J gave up 6 bases and V 6 bases, and 6 bases lay outside the gene matches. This CDR3 is 14 amino acids long. Germline V gives CDR1 MNHNS, CDR2 SASEGT.

Many counts were recorded for this clonotype. This chain joins TRBV18 and TRBJ2-5; D might be TRBD2 (6 bases). CDR1 is KGHSH, CDR2 LQKENI, per germline. Trimming pared 8 bases from V and 2 bases from J, leaving 12 bases between. The CDR3 is made up of 13 amino acids. The DNA of the CDR3 is TGTGCCAGCACATCGGGAGTACAAGAGACCCAGTACTTC. It yields the protein CASTSGVQETQYF.

This clonotype was observed at least ten times. V usage is TRBV7-3 and J usage is TRBJ2-1; D is unresolved. Deletions cut 5 bases from V and 0 bases from J, with 11 bases between. The V gene's germline CDR1 is SGHTA and CDR2 FQGTGA. The CDR3 totals 15 residues. The CDR3 region is CASSPSLSSYNEQFF. In nucleotides, the CDR3 is TGTGCCAGCAGCCCGAGCCTGAGCTCCTACAATGAGCAGTTCTTC. The variable domain in full, completed from reference TRBV7-3 and TRBJ2-1, reads GAGVSQTPSNKVTEKGKYVELRCDPISGHTALYWYRQSLGQGPEFLIYFQGTGAADDSGLPNDRFFAVRPEGSVSTLKIQRTERGDSAVYLCASSPSLSSYNEQFFGPGTRLTVL.

Note on this clonotype: Since no conserved phenylalanine or tryptophan closes the CDR3, a read error is the likely cause. CDR3 protein: CASRRGLAEEQFL. The CDR3 region has the DNA TGTGCCAGCAGGCGCGGGCTAGCGGAAGAGCAGTTCCTC. This sequence joins TRBV12-3 or TRBV12-4 and TRBJ2-1; TRBD2 matches 7 bases. Trimming removed 6 bases from V and 10 bases from J; junction bases left unmatched: 9. This CDR3 region has 13 residues.

This clonotype was seen ten or more times. This chain connects TRBV7-2 to TRBJ2-3; D is unresolved. This CDR3 has 13 residues. V dropped 2 bases and J dropped 1 base, with 4 bases sitting between them. CDR1 SGHTA and CDR2 FQGNSA come from the germline V gene. Written as DNA, the CDR3 is TGTGCCAGCAGCTTATGGGGCACAGATACGCAGTATTTT. Residues: CASSLWGTDTQYF. Full variable domain (missing parts from reference TRBV7-2 and TRBJ2-3): GAGVSQSPSNKVTEKGKDVELRCDPISGHTALYWYRQSLGQGLEFLIYFQGNSAPDKSGLPSDRFSAERTGGSVSTLTIQRTQQEDSAVYLCASSLWGTDTQYFGPGTRLTVL.

This clonotype was seen a handful of times. This chain joins TRBV19 and TRBJ1-5; no clear D gene. Trimming took 3 bases from V and 0 from J, leaving 6 bases between them. From germline, CDR1 is LNHDA and CDR2 SQIVND (reference sequence). This CDR3 spans 14 amino acids. The CDR3 is CASSIQNSNQPQHF. CDR3 DNA sequence: TGTGCCAGTAGTATCCAGAATAGCAATCAGCCCCAGCATTTT.

Many counts were recorded for this clonotype. The chain uses TRBV10-3 and TRBJ1-3; 7 bases are a match to TRBD1. The CDR3 length is 14 residues. Germline V gene sequence: CDR1 ENHRY, CDR2 SYGVKD. Trimming at V came to 2 bases and at J to 2 bases, leaving 0 bases not matched to a gene. CDR3 amino acids: CAISERGPGNTIYF. CDR3 sequence (DNA): TGTGCCATCAGTGAGAGGGGGCCTGGAAACACCATATATTTT.

This clonotype showed up just a few times. The chain couples TRBV19 to TRBJ1-1; D is uncertain. V lost 4 bases and J lost 4, with 7 bases in between. The CDR3 is 12 residues long. Germline loops: CDR1 LNHDA, CDR2 SQIVND (reference sequence). CDR3 in DNA: TGTGCCAGTAGTAGCCGGGGCACTGAAGCTTTCTTT. Translation gives CASSSRGTEAFF.

The table lists this clonotype with many counts. V usage is TRBV5-1 and J usage is TRBJ1-2; 7 bases line up with TRBD1. The ends lost 5 bases at V and 2 bases at J; junction bases unmatched: 3. The germline gives CDR1 SGHRS, CDR2 YFSETQ. The CDR3 is 13 residues long. The CDR3 loop reads CASRQTGNYGYTF. The CDR3 DNA sequence: TGCGCCAGCAGACAGACAGGGAACTATGGCTACACCTTC.

This clonotype was seen at least ten times. The chain couples TRBV12-3 or TRBV12-4 to TRBJ1-6; D remains ambiguous. The CDR3 contains 14 residues. Trimming took off 3 bases at V and 7 bases at J, with 10 bases between the two ends. The CDR3 nucleotides read TGTGCCAGCAGTTTTAATGCAGTAAATTCACCCCTCCACTTT. It yields the protein CASSFNAVNSPLHF.

This sequence joins TRBV25-1 and TRBJ2-1; no reliable D call. The V end lost 6 bases, the J end lost 6 bases, and 12 bases lay between the germline ends. The germline gives CDR1 MGHDK, CDR2 SYGVNS. The CDR3 covers 13 residues. The chain's CDR3 is CASSGRHGNEQFF. The CDR3 nucleotides read TGTGCCAGCAGCGGCCGCCACGGCAATGAGCAGTTCTTC.